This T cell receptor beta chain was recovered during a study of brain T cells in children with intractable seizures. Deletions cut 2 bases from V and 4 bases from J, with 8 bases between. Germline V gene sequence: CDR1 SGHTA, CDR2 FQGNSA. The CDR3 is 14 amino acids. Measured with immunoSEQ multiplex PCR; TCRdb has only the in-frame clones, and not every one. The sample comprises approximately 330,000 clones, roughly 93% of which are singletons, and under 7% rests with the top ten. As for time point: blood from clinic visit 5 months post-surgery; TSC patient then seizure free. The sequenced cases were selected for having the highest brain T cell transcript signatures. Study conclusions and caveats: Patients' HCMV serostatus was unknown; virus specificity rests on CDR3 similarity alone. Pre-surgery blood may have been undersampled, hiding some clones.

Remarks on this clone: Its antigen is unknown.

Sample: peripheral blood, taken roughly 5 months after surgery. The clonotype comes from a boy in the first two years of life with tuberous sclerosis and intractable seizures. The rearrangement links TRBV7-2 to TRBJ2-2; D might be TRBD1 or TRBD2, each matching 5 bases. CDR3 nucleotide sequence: TGTGCCAGCAGCTTATGGGGGTCCACCGGGGAGCTGTTTTTT. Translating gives CASSLWGSTGELFF.